A single sample gave rise to the 15 T cell receptor beta chains below, sequenced in a study of blood T cell repertoires in COVID-19. The table came from immunoSEQ multiplex PCR; TCRdb's copy has only in-frame clones and leaves some out. This sample has some 150,000 clones; approximately 89% occur once, and the top ten carry 2.5% to 4%. The specimen sequenced was peripheral blood. All receptors derive from a man between 65 and 85 years old with acute or convalescent COVID-19.

CDR3 in amino acids: CASAGVRETQYF. In DNA form, the CDR3 reads TGTGCCAGCGCGGGAGTCCGTGAGACCCAGTACTTC. This chain uses TRBV2 with TRBJ2-5; 7 bases fit TRBD2. The ends lost 8 bases at V and 5 bases at J; junction bases unmatched: 5. Germline lookup yields CDR1 SNHLY and CDR2 FYNNEI. The CDR3 has 12 amino acids.

This clone was observed once. The CDR3 reads CASSSLGQGDEQYF. CDR3 sequence (DNA): TGCGCCAGCAGCTCCCTGGGACAGGGCGACGAGCAGTACTTC. The chain links TRBV5-1 to TRBJ2-7; 9 bases map to TRBD1. The CDR3 is made up of 14 amino acids. Trimming took 3 bases from V and 5 from J; bases not matched to a gene: 6. Germline CDR1 is SGHRS and CDR2 is YFSETQ. Based on the CDR3 plus reference TRBV5-1 and TRBJ2-7, the full variable domain is KAGVTQTPRYLIKTRGQQVTLSCSPISGHRSVSWYQQTPGQGLQFLFEYFSETQRNKGNFPGRFSGRQFSNSRSEMNVSTLELGDSALYLCASSSLGQGDEQYFGPGTRLTVT.

This clone has a handful of counts. The chain joins TRBV10-2 to TRBJ2-1, with 11 bases matching TRBD2. The CDR3 is made up of 15 amino acids. V was pared by 7 bases and J by 3 bases, with 5 bases of the junction left unmatched. Germline CDR1 is WSHSY and CDR2 is SAAADI. CDR3: CASNPGTSGYNEQFF. In DNA form, the CDR3 reads TGCGCCAGCAATCCCGGGACTAGCGGCTACAATGAGCAGTTCTTC.

V and J are TRBV28 and TRBJ2-7; TRBD1 matches at 8 bases. This CDR3 has 16 residues. The junction had 9 bases not matched to a gene; V was cut back by 3 bases and J by 2 bases. CDR1 and CDR2 (germline): MDHEN, SYDVKM. CDR3 nucleotides: TGTGCCAGCAGTTTCGCCGACAGGGGCCTTACCTACGAGCAGTACTTC. It encodes CASSFADRGLTYEQYF.

This chain joins TRBV5-1 and TRBJ2-3; perhaps TRBD1 as D (6 bases). The germline CDR1 and CDR2 sequences are SGHRS and YFSETQ. This CDR3 spans 13 amino acids. V lost 6 bases, J lost 2 bases, and 10 bases lay in between. Here the CDR3 reads CASKAGDTDTQYF. As DNA, the CDR3 is TGCGCCAGCAAGGCAGGGGACACAGATACGCAGTATTTT. Together with reference TRBV5-1 and TRBJ2-3, the CDR3 gives the full variable domain: KAGVTQTPRYLIKTRGQQVTLSCSPISGHRSVSWYQQTPGQGLQFLFEYFSETQRNKGNFPGRFSGRQFSNSRSEMNVSTLELGDSALYLCASKAGDTDTQYFGPGTRLTVL.

The V call is TRBV14, the J call TRBJ2-1, with TRBD1 identical over 11 bases. The V and J ends lost 1 base and 7 bases, in that order; junction bases with no gene match: 3. The CDR3 totals 15 residues. Germline CDR1 reads SGHDN; CDR2 reads FVKESK. The CDR3 sequence: CASSQARDRGNEQFF. The CDR3 DNA sequence: TGTGCCAGCAGCCAAGCTCGGGACAGGGGGAATGAGCAGTTCTTC.

This clone has just one count. This sequence joins TRBV28 and TRBJ2-7; D is possibly TRBD1 (6 bases). V dropped 7 bases and J dropped 3 bases, with 13 bases sitting between them. Germline CDR1 reads MDHEN; CDR2 reads SYDVKM. There are 13 residues in the CDR3. This CDR3 reads CASTLDRGYEQYF. As DNA, the CDR3 is TGTGCCAGCACCCTGGACAGAGGCTACGAGCAGTACTTC.

This chain links TRBV2 with TRBJ2-5; 14 nucleotides match TRBD2. Trimming cost V 5 bases and J 4 bases; bases outside gene matches: 6. The CDR3 consists of 16 residues. The germline gives CDR1 SNHLY, CDR2 FYNNEI. Here the CDR3 reads CASSRTSGRRGETQYF. The CDR3 nucleotides are TGTGCCAGCAGTCGGACTAGCGGGAGGAGAGGAGAGACCCAGTACTTC.

This sequence joins TRBV7-6 and TRBJ1-5; D is unclear. This CDR3 region has 16 residues. The V end was cut by 1 base, the J end by 2 bases, with 12 bases between. Germline CDR1 and CDR2: SGHVS and FNYEAQ. The CDR3 loop is CASSLVAGSRNQPQHF. In nucleotides, the CDR3 is TGTGCCAGCAGCTTAGTCGCCGGGAGTCGCAATCAGCCCCAGCATTTT.

CDR3 sequence: CASSLEGEPFMNTEAFF. The DNA for the CDR3 is TGTGCCAGCAGCTTGGAGGGGGAACCCTTCATGAACACTGAAGCTTTCTTT. The J gene is TRBJ1-1, the V gene TRBV5-7, with D possibly TRBD1 on 6 matching bases. TRBV5-7 belongs to the ORF category, with a function that is uncertain. V lost 0 bases to trimming and J lost 0 bases, with 15 bases between them. CDR3 length: 17 residues.

The V gene is TRBV10-2, the J gene TRBJ1-4; a possible D gene is TRBD1 (5 bases). The CDR3 spans 11 residues. The V end was cut by 10 bases, the J end by 8 bases, with 11 bases between. The germline V gene has CDR1 WSHSY and CDR2 SAAADI. CDR3 in DNA: TGCGCCATAGGGGTCGGGGAAAAACTGTTTTTT. Protein product: CAIGVGEKLFF.

This chain links TRBV30 with TRBJ2-7, with 11 bases fitting TRBD2. Germline trimming cut 5 bases from V and 2 bases from J; bases unmatched to any gene: 5. This CDR3 has 14 residues. From germline, CDR1 is GTSNPN and CDR2 SVGIG (reference sequence). The CDR3 region has the DNA TGTGCCTGGGAGACTAGCGGGGTTACCTACGAGCAGTACTTC. Amino acid sequence: CAWETSGVTYEQYF. Complete variable domain (other parts from reference TRBV30 and TRBJ2-7): SQTIHQWPATLVQPVGSPLSLECTVEGTSNPNLYWYRQAAGRGLQLLFYSVGIGQISSEVPQNLSASRPQDRQFILSSKKLLLSDSGFYLCAWETSGVTYEQYFGPGTRLTVT.

In this sample, this clone turned up once. The chain uses TRBV10-3 and TRBJ1-5; D gene unclear. Trimming shortened V by 8 bases and J by 0 bases, and 8 bases separated the two germline ends. The CDR3 runs to 13 residues. CDR1 is ENHRY, CDR2 SYGVKD, per germline. As DNA, the CDR3 is TGTGCCATCGGAAACTATAGCAATCAGCCCCAGCATTTT. Protein: CAIGNYSNQPQHF.

The rearrangement joins TRBV10-2 to TRBJ2-7; 7 positions agree with TRBD2. This CDR3 comprises 15 residues. Germline lookup yields CDR1 WSHSY and CDR2 SAAADI. With V trimmed by 2 bases and J by 2 bases, 6 bases remained unmatched. CDR3 sequence: CASSEPSSGPYEQYF. The CDR3 region has the DNA TGCGCCAGCAGTGAGCCCTCTAGCGGCCCCTACGAGCAGTACTTC.

The genes are TRBV20-1 and TRBJ2-3; perhaps TRBD2 as D (5 bases). Germline CDR1 reads DFQATT; CDR2 reads SNEGSKA (reference sequence). The CDR3 is 11 amino acids. V shed 3 bases and J shed 6 bases, with 7 bases lying between them. The CDR3 reads CSASPGDTQYF. For the CDR3, the DNA is TGCAGTGCTAGTCCGGGGGATACGCAGTATTTT.